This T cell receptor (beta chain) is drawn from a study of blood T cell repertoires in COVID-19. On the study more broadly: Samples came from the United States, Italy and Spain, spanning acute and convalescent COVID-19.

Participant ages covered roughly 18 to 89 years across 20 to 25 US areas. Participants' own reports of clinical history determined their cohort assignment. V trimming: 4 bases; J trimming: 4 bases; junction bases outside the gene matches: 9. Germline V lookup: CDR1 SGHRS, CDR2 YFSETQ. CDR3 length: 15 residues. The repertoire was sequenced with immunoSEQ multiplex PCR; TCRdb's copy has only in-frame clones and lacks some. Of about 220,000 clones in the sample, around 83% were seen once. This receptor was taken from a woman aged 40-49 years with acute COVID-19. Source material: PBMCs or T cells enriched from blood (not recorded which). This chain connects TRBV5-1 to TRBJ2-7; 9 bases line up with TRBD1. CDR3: CASSPNPGQGYEQYF. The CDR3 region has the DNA TGCGCCAGCAGCCCGAACCCGGGACAGGGATACGAGCAGTACTTC.